These 13 T cell receptor beta chains were sequenced from one sample in a study of T cell changes during pregnancy in multiple sclerosis (dated by TCRdb to between 2018 and 2020). To prepare the library, the immunoSEQ multiplex PCR assay was applied. As stored in TCRdb, this immuneACCESS dataset retains in-frame rearrangements with V and J assigned. A fraction of the clones does not appear; measured against another copy, unresolved V genes explain less than half of the discrepancy, and the remainder lacks a known reason. The sample table contains 30,000 to 40,000 clones; only one count was recorded for approximately 90% of them. 0.35% to 0.45% of the sample is held by the ten biggest clonotypes. Sample: CD4+ T cells from peripheral blood mononuclear cells, taken in the third trimester of pregnancy. The source is a female donor in good health, enrolled as a control in a pregnancy study.

This chain uses TRBV6-1 with TRBJ1-2, with 9 bases identical to TRBD1. This CDR3 is built from 15 residues. V was clipped by 6 bases and J by 6 bases; unmatched bases: 11. Per germline, CDR1 MNHNS and CDR2 SASEGT. Here the CDR3 reads CASSLNWGQGNGYTF. Here the CDR3 DNA reads TGTGCCAGCAGCCTTAACTGGGGACAGGGTAATGGCTACACCTTC.

J is TRBJ2-7 and V is TRBV7-8; D gene uncertain. Trimming removed 5 bases at V and 4 bases at J, with 15 bases between. The CDR3 sequence is 14 residues long. Germline assignment: CDR1 SGHVS and CDR2 FQNEAQ. The CDR3 DNA sequence: TGTGCCAGCAGCCCGCAATCGAAGGAGTACGAGCAGTACTTC. Translating gives CASSPQSKEYEQYF. The variable domain in full, completed from reference TRBV7-8 and TRBJ2-7, reads GAGVSQSPRYKVAKRGQDVALRCDPISGHVSLFWYQQALGQGPEFLTYFQNEAQLDKSGLPSDRFFAERPEGSVSTLKIQRTQQEDSAVYLCASSPQSKEYEQYFGPGTRLTVT.

This sequence joins TRBV29-1 and TRBJ2-3; D remains ambiguous. Trimming pared 4 bases from V and 3 bases from J, leaving 8 bases between. Germline CDR1 is SQVTM and CDR2 is ANQGSEA. The CDR3 contains 12 residues. The CDR3 DNA is TGCAGCGTTGGGCAGATGACAGATACGCAGTATTTT. It is translated as CSVGQMTDTQYF.

This clone came up once. The sample holds other DNA sequences that translate to the same CDR3. This chain connects TRBV6-1 to TRBJ2-7, with D possibly TRBD2 on 5 matching bases. From germline, CDR1 is MNHNS and CDR2 SASEGT. Trimming pared 2 bases from V and 2 bases from J, leaving 7 bases between. CDR3 length: 13 residues. In DNA form, the CDR3 reads TGTGCCAGCAGTGAAAGCGGCACCTACGAGCAGTACTTC. Translation gives CASSESGTYEQYF.

The CDR3 DNA sequence: TGTGCCAGTAGGAAAACAGGGGAGAGGGGGTATCAGCCCCAGCATTTT. It yields the protein CASRKTGERGYQPQHF. This chain links TRBV19 with TRBJ1-5; 7 bases fit TRBD1. J lost 5 bases, V lost 6 bases, and 13 bases had no gene match. The CDR3 spans 16 residues. In germline, CDR1 is LNHDA, CDR2 SQIVND (reference sequence).

The chain recombines TRBV7-8 with TRBJ2-7, with D possibly being TRBD1 (6 bases). V shed 5 bases and J shed 9 bases, with 11 bases lying between them. This CDR3 is built from 11 residues. In germline, CDR1 is SGHVS, CDR2 FQNEAQ. The CDR3 DNA is TGTGCCAGCAGCCAGGGGAGACTGCAGTACTTC. It encodes CASSQGRLQYF.

The J gene is TRBJ2-3, the V gene TRBV5-1; 8 nucleotides line up with TRBD1. Germline CDR1 and CDR2: SGHRS and YFSETQ. V lost 3 bases, J lost 2 bases, and 14 bases stayed unmatched. The CDR3 sequence is 18 residues long. For the CDR3, the DNA is TGCGCCAGCAGCTCCCATATCGGGACAGGACAACTCACAGATACGCAGTATTTT. Translating gives CASSSHIGTGQLTDTQYF.

In its sample, this clone was seen once. The genes are TRBV28 and TRBJ2-3; 9 bases line up with TRBD1. The CDR3 has 15 residues. CDR1 and CDR2 from the germline V gene are MDHEN and SYDVKM. Losses at the gene ends were 5 bases for V and 5 bases for J; bases not matched to a gene: 8. The CDR3 is CASSDSDRGKDTQYF. Written as DNA, the CDR3 is TGTGCCAGCAGTGATTCGGACAGGGGAAAAGATACGCAGTATTTT.

The chain links TRBV10-3 to TRBJ2-7; 8 nucleotides line up with TRBD2. The length of the CDR3 is 12 residues. V was pared by 8 bases and J by 3 bases, with 3 bases of the junction left unmatched. In germline, CDR1 is ENHRY, CDR2 SYGVKD. The CDR3 DNA reads as TGTGCCATCGGGGCGGGGGGCTACGAGCAGTACTTC. Translated, it gives CAIGAGGYEQYF.

The V and J genes are TRBV6-5 and TRBJ1-4; D gene unclear. The CDR3 runs 13 residues. The ends were cut back, 5 bases at V and 8 bases at J, with 12 bases in the middle. Germline CDR1 reads MNHEY; CDR2 reads SVGAGI. In nucleotides, the CDR3 is TGTGCCAGCAGTCCCCTCGGGGTGGAAAAACTGTTTTTT. Protein sequence: CASSPLGVEKLFF.

The V gene is TRBV5-4, the J gene TRBJ1-2; a weak D match, TRBD1 (5 bases). V was cut by 0 bases and J by 0 bases, with 12 bases left in between. Germline V lookup: CDR1 SGHNT, CDR2 YYREEE (reference sequence). The CDR3 sequence is 16 residues long. The CDR3 DNA reads TGTGCCAGCAGCTTGGCGGGCACAGGAGCTAACTATGGCTACACCTTC. It specifies CASSLAGTGANYGYTF.

The sample holds one count of this clone. The chain employs TRBV27 and TRBJ2-3; TRBD1 matches at 9 bases. The CDR3 totals 13 residues. With 5 bases clipped from V and 12 bases from J, the junction kept 9 bases outside the gene matches. Germline V gives CDR1 MNHEY, CDR2 SMNVEV (reference sequence). As DNA, the CDR3 is TGTGCCAGCAGTGTCAACAGGGGGCGCCCCCAGTATTTT. Its translation: CASSVNRGRPQYF.

The chain recombines TRBV18 with TRBJ1-1; D unresolved. The germline V and J ends were trimmed by 6 bases and 1 base, with 9 bases remaining between them. There are 13 residues in the CDR3. Germline values: CDR1 KGHSH, CDR2 LQKENI. CDR3 sequence: CASSLTWNTEAFF. The CDR3 nucleotides read TGTGCCAGCTCTCTCACATGGAACACTGAAGCTTTCTTT.